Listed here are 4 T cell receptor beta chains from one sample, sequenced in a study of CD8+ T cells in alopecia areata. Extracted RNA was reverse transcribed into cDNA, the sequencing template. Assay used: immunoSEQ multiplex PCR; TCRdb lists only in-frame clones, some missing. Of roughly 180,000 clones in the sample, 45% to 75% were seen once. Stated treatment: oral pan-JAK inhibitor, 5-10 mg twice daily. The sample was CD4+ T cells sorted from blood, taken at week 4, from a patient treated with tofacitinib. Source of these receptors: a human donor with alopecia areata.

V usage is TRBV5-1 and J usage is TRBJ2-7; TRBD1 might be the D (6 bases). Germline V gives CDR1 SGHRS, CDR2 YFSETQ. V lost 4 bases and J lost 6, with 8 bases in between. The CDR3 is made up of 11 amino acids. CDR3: CASSGDTEQYF. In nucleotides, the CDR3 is TGCGCCAGCAGCGGGGACACCGAGCAGTACTTC.

CDR3 sequence (DNA): TGTGCCTGGAGTAAGGCGGGGGGGCCGTCCTACAATGAGCAGTTCTTC. Amino acids: CAWSKAGGPSYNEQFF. This chain connects TRBV30 to TRBJ2-1; 9 nucleotides match TRBD2. J lost 1 base, V lost 2 bases, and 6 bases had no gene match. The germline gives CDR1 GTSNPN, CDR2 SVGIG (reference sequence). The CDR3 is made up of 16 amino acids.

The CDR3 region is CASSLPGGFHEQYF. CDR3 DNA: TGTGCCAGCAGCTTACCAGGGGGATTCCACGAGCAGTACTTC. V is TRBV7-6 and J is TRBJ2-7; TRBD1 matches at 7 bases. This CDR3 spans 14 amino acids. The germline V gene has CDR1 SGHVS and CDR2 FNYEAQ. J lost 5 bases, V lost 2 bases, and 6 bases had no gene match.

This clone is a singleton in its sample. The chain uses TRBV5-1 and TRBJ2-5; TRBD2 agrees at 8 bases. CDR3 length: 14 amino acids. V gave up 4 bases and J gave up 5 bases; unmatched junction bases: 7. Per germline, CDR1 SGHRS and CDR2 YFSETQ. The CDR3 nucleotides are TGCGCCAGCAGCGCCGGGACTAGTATGGAGACCCAGTACTTC. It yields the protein CASSAGTSMETQYF.